The clone carrying this T cell receptor (beta chain) was detected once. This entry is derived from a study of blood T cells in healthy people across ages. The CDR3 is 13 amino acids. V was clipped by 6 bases and J by 0 bases, with 11 bases between them. Germline loops: CDR1 DFQATT, CDR2 SNEGSKA (reference sequence). For the second PCR, which ran for roughly 7 to 11 cycles, a sample-barcoded 5' primer and a J-beta primer mix were used. Tags on each cDNA molecule came from a template-switch adaptor with 12 random nucleotides. MiXCR was run by TCRdb on the 5' RACE reads, yielding one entry per CDR3 protein. The data show 630,000 or so distinct CDR3 sequences, about a third seen once.

The chain is built from TRBV20-1 and TRBJ2-5; a possible D gene is TRBD1 (6 bases). The sample consisted of blood. This receptor was identified in a woman older than 75 in good health. In nucleotides, the CDR3 is TGCAGTGCAAGGGACAATAACCAAGAGACCCAGTACTTC. Its protein product is CSARDNNQETQYF.